This TCR beta chain derives from a study of blood T cell repertoires in COVID-19. Study-level background: Italy, Spain and the United States were the sources of the convalescent and acute COVID-19 samples. PBMCs, B-cell-depleted T cells, or T cells provided the cDNA or gDNA that made up the material.

Self-reported history from a screening survey and questionnaire set each donor's cohort. All recovered Cohort 3 donors got two negative PCRs, got clearance, or saw symptom resolution. Trimming left V 5 bases short and J 7 bases short, with 11 bases between. CDR3 length equals 13 residues. TCRdb's table, derived via immunoSEQ multiplex PCR, lists solely in-frame clones and lacks some. This sample carries 150,000 or so clones, roughly 87% of them seen once, and the ten largest clones take approximately 10%. The sequencing input was PBMCs or T cells enriched from blood (not recorded which). The chain uses TRBV12-3 or TRBV12-4 and TRBJ1-4; maybe TRBD1 (5 bases). This clonotype was obtained from a man aged 45-60 years who had recovered from COVID-19. Written as DNA, the CDR3 is TGTGCCAGCAGTCCCGGGGGGGGTGAAAAACTGTTTTTT. Amino acids: CASSPGGGEKLFF.